Here is one TCR beta chain with its context. The junction and the germline gene differ at one end; a read error may be behind it. The CDR3 is 14 amino acids. Germline CDR1 MDHEN, CDR2 SYDVKM. Clones were sequenced by immunoSEQ multiplex PCR, and TCRdb holds only the in-frame ones, with some missing. Of 42,000 or so clones listed, approximately 86% are singletons. The sample is drawn from a study of OX40 agonist ivuxolimab in advanced cancers. The clonotype originates from an adult with an advanced solid tumor such as melanoma, head and neck, liver or kidney cancer. The specimen comprised CD4+ or CD8+ T cells sorted from blood, sampled in a trial of the OX40 agonist ivuxolimab. This rearrangement joins TRBV28 to TRBJ2-5, with D possibly being TRBD1 (6 bases). CDR3 sequence reads: CASSLSTGPETQYF. In DNA form, the CDR3 reads TGTGCCAGCAGCTTATCGACAGGCCCGGAGACCCAGTACTTC.